Described below is a single T cell receptor (beta chain) sequence and its context. These data come from a study of blood T cell repertoires in COVID-19. Here immunoSEQ multiplex PCR was the method, and the copy in TCRdb shows in-frame clones only, minus some. This table holds 200,000 to 300,000 clones, 75% to 85% found once. This CDR3 region has 16 residues. V dropped 2 bases and J dropped 3; count of bases not matched to a gene: 5. Germline CDR1 reads SGHNT; CDR2 reads YENEEA. The sequenced sample consisted of peripheral blood. This TCR was sampled from a human donor in a cohort sampled during active COVID-19. The V call is TRBV11-3, the J call TRBJ2-2, with 8 bases that match TRBD1. The CDR3 region is CASSLRTGRDTGELFF. The DNA for the CDR3 is TGTGCCAGCAGCTTAAGGACAGGGCGAGACACCGGGGAGCTGTTTTTT.